The 15 T cell receptor beta chains presented below share a single source sample, sequenced in a study of CD8 T cells in ankylosing spondylitis. Study-wide results and limits: In ankylosing spondylitis blood, a motif of seven to nine highly homologous TCR beta variants appeared characteristic.

These receptors are not linked to any known antigen. A single record per CDR3 protein comes from TCRdb applying MiXCR to the 5' RACE reads. The table includes around 140,000 distinct CDR3 sequences, roughly 17% detected once. Sequencing was done on a sample of blood, either unsorted or a sorted T cell fraction (not recorded which). All receptors derive from a male donor with ankylosing spondylitis.

V is TRBV27 and J is TRBJ2-7; D perhaps matches TRBD2 (6 bases). The CDR3 extends over 13 amino acids. The ends were cut back, 4 bases at V and 2 bases at J, with 9 bases in the middle. Germline assignment: CDR1 MNHEY and CDR2 SMNVEV (reference sequence). CDR3 DNA: TGTGCCAGCAGTTCCGCGGGGACCTACGAGCAGTACTTC. Its protein is CASSSAGTYEQYF.

This clonotype occurred a few times. V is TRBV12-3 or TRBV12-4 and J is TRBJ2-7, with TRBD1 matching over 11 bases. The CDR3 has 17 residues. The trim removed 3 bases at V and 5 bases at J, leaving 12 bases unmatched. The CDR3 DNA reads as TGTGCCAGCAGTTTTGCCCCCCCCGGGACAGGGGGTAACGAGCAGTACTTC. Amino acid sequence: CASSFAPPGTGGNEQYF.

Here the CDR3 reads CASSPATGSGYTF. In nucleotides, the CDR3 is TGTGCCAGCAGCCCTGCGACAGGGTCTGGCTACACCTTC. V is TRBV7-9 and J is TRBJ1-2, with 7 bases aligning to TRBD1. Germline V lookup: CDR1 SEHNR, CDR2 FQNEAQ (reference sequence). The CDR3 is 13 residues long. V gave up 5 bases and J gave up 7 bases; unmatched junction bases: 7.

There are a few counts of this clonotype. The chain combines TRBV6-6 with TRBJ1-4; 9 bases match TRBD1. The CDR3 length is 13 residues. V shed 11 bases and J 8 bases; nucleotides not matched to a gene: 9. Germline V CDR1 and CDR2: MNHNY, SVGAGI (reference sequence). In DNA form, the CDR3 reads TGTGCCGTACACGGGACAGGGAACGAAAAACTGTTTTTT. This gives the protein CAVHGTGNEKLFF.

The chain links TRBV29-1 to TRBJ1-1; D remains ambiguous. Germline V gives CDR1 SQVTM, CDR2 ANQGSEA. The CDR3 totals 13 residues. Trimming cost V 3 bases and J 1 base, with 9 bases left between them. CDR3 DNA: TGCAGCGTTGATGCTAAGTCGAACACTGAAGCTTTCTTT. Encoded protein: CSVDAKSNTEAFF. The full variable domain, its missing parts supplied by reference TRBV29-1 and TRBJ1-1, is SAVISQKPSRDICQRGTSLTIQCQVDSQVTMMFWYRQQPGQSLTLIATANQGSEATYESGFVIDKFPISRPNLTFSTLTVSNMSPEDSSIYLCSVDAKSNTEAFFGQGTRLTVV.

V usage is TRBV6-1 and J usage is TRBJ2-1, with D perhaps matching TRBD1 (6 bases). Trimming took off 2 bases at V and 5 bases at J, with 13 bases between the two ends. The CDR3 loop spans 15 amino acids. Germline V gives CDR1 MNHNS, CDR2 SASEGT. Here the CDR3 reads CASSEKAGVHNEQFF. CDR3 nucleotide sequence: TGTGCCAGCAGTGAAAAGGCAGGGGTACACAATGAGCAGTTCTTC.

The genes are TRBV5-5 and TRBJ2-3, with 8 bases aligning to TRBD1. Germline CDR1 SGHKS, CDR2 YYEKEE (reference sequence). This CDR3 has 14 amino acids. V was pared by 5 bases and J by 1 base, with 3 bases of the junction left unmatched. CDR3 nucleotides: TGTGCCAGCAGGGACAGGGTGCGCACAGATACGCAGTATTTT. This sequence encodes CASRDRVRTDTQYF.

This clonotype occurred many times. This chain joins TRBV7-9 and TRBJ2-3; no reliable D call. Germline V gene sequence: CDR1 SEHNR, CDR2 FQNEAQ (reference sequence). Trimming cost V 5 bases and J 4 bases, with 7 bases left between them. The length of the CDR3 is 12 residues. For the CDR3, the DNA is TGTGCCAGCAGCCCCCCGGCAGATACGCAGTATTTT. This sequence encodes CASSPPADTQYF.

V is TRBV7-3 and J is TRBJ2-2; 7 nucleotides match TRBD2. CDR1 and CDR2 from the germline V gene are SGHTA and FQGTGA. CDR3 size: 15 residues. J lost 7 bases, V lost 5 bases, and 10 bases had no gene match. CDR3 loop: CASSDPGGSFGELFF. The CDR3, as DNA: TGTGCCAGCAGCGACCCCGGCGGGAGCTTCGGGGAGCTGTTTTTT.

This clonotype was counted a few times. The chain combines TRBV6-5 with TRBJ2-5, with 10 bases fitting TRBD1. J was trimmed by 2 bases and V by 1 base; bases with no gene match: 1. The CDR3 is 15 residues long. Germline V gene sequence: CDR1 MNHEY, CDR2 SVGAGI. The CDR3 bases are TGTGCCAGCAGTTACTGGGACAGGGGACAAGAGACCCAGTACTTC. Translated, it gives CASSYWDRGQETQYF.

This clonotype was counted many times. The gene calls are TRBV12-3 or TRBV12-4 and TRBJ2-1; TRBD2 might be the D (5 bases). V was shortened by 8 bases and J by 5 bases, with 25 bases between the two germline ends. This CDR3 comprises 17 residues. In DNA form, the CDR3 reads TGTGCCAGCCTCTCTCCCTTAGACGGGATATTAGACAATGAGCAGTTCTTC. Its protein product is CASLSPLDGILDNEQFF.

This clonotype occurred many times. The chain carries TRBV2 and TRBJ1-1, with unresolved D. V was shortened by 10 bases and J by 3 bases, with 18 bases between the two germline ends. The CDR3 totals 14 residues. Germline lookup yields CDR1 SNHLY and CDR2 FYNNEI. CDR3 in amino acids: CATPRGSDYTEAFF. CDR3 bases: TGTGCCACCCCTCGAGGCAGCGACTACACTGAAGCTTTCTTT.

The J gene is TRBJ1-1, the V gene TRBV4-1, with D possibly being TRBD1 (6 bases). The CDR3 consists of 18 residues. Per the germline V gene, CDR1 is MGHRA and CDR2 is YSYEKL. V was cut by 0 bases and J by 0 bases, with 17 bases left in between. CDR3 residues: CASSQDPETGTLNTEAFF. The DNA for the CDR3 is TGCGCCAGCAGCCAAGATCCCGAGACAGGTACCCTGAACACTGAAGCTTTCTTT.

This clonotype was detected only a few times. The chain joins TRBV3-1 to TRBJ2-1; 8 bases line up with TRBD1. The CDR3 spans 14 residues. The trim removed 4 bases at V and 8 bases at J, leaving 7 bases unmatched. Per the germline V gene, CDR1 is LGHDT and CDR2 is YNNKEL (reference sequence). The CDR3 is CASSLNRGNHEQFF. The CDR3 DNA reads TGTGCCAGCAGCCTCAACAGGGGGAACCATGAGCAGTTCTTC.

V usage is TRBV12-3 or TRBV12-4 and J usage is TRBJ2-7; D possibly matches TRBD1 or TRBD2 (6 bases each). CDR3 length: 11 residues. The ends were cut back, 11 bases at V and 3 bases at J, with 11 bases in the middle. The CDR3 nucleotides read TGTGCCGTGGGGGGCGGCTACGAGCAGTACTTC. Translation gives CAVGGGYEQYF.